This TCR beta chain was sequenced in a study of memory CD8 T cells in hepatitis C reinfection. Study details: Two donors cleared primary HCV but became chronic after reinfection. Pre-reinfection samples were taken 55 to 20 weeks before detection.

The CDR3 length is 14 residues. V was pared by 8 bases and J by 4 bases, with 6 bases of the junction left unmatched. Per germline, CDR1 MNHEY and CDR2 SVGAGI. Generated by immunoSEQ multiplex PCR, the TCRdb table keeps only in-frame clones and is missing some. The table lists 50,000 or so clones, under 90% of them singletons, with more than 0.8% in the top ten. Indicated time point: pre-reinfection, 55 to 20 weeks before reinfection detection. The sorted cells went straight to TCR sequencing with no prior in vitro expansion. Donors were people who inject drugs in the Montreal HEPCO cohort. Control naive CD8 T cells came from two donors at all three reinfection time points. The sample holds a few counts of this clone.

The TCR comes from a man between 18 and 29 years old with hepatitis C virus infection. This chain connects TRBV6-5 to TRBJ2-2; TRBD1 agrees at 8 bases. Sequenced input: naive CD8+ T cells sorted from blood. This CDR3 is CASREQGVTGELFF. The CDR3 DNA sequence: TGTGCCAGCCGCGAACAGGGGGTCACCGGGGAGCTGTTTTTT.